Following are 22 T cell receptor beta chains from one sample sequenced in a study of T cell responses to AZD1222 COVID-19 vaccine. Clones were read by immunoSEQ multiplex PCR, and TCRdb kept only the in-frame ones, dropping some. The data hold more than 95,000 clones, with around 88% observed a single time. This material consisted of peripheral blood, taken on day 0 of AZD1222 vaccination. The source is an adult in good health.

The chain joins TRBV28 to TRBJ1-4; a possible D gene is TRBD1 (5 bases). Germline V gives CDR1 MDHEN, CDR2 SYDVKM. CDR3 length: 16 residues. With 2 bases removed from V and 2 bases from J, the gap between germline ends came to 12 bases. The CDR3 sequence is CASSLNQGRTNEKLFF. DNA for the CDR3: TGTGCCAGCAGTTTAAATCAGGGAAGGACTAATGAAAAACTGTTTTTT. The complete variable domain, with remaining parts taken from reference TRBV28 and TRBJ1-4, reads DVKVTQSSRYLVKRTGEKVFLECVQDMDHENMFWYRQDPGLGLRLIYFSYDVKMKEKGDIPEGYSVSREKKERFSLILESASTNQTSMYLCASSLNQGRTNEKLFFGSGTQLSVL.

This chain connects TRBV28 to TRBJ2-7; 9 nucleotides match TRBD1. Germline CDR1 reads MDHEN; CDR2 reads SYDVKM. The V and J ends lost 6 bases and 0 bases, in that order; junction bases with no gene match: 18. The CDR3 is made up of 19 amino acids. The CDR3 spells CASRSGGSGGTGFSYEQYF. As DNA, the CDR3 is TGTGCCAGCAGGTCCGGGGGCTCAGGGGGGACAGGGTTCTCCTACGAGCAGTACTTC.

This rearrangement joins TRBV6-5 to TRBJ2-2; no reliable D call. Per the germline V gene, CDR1 is MNHEY and CDR2 is SVGAGI. CDR3 size: 14 residues. Trimming removed 8 bases from V and 5 bases from J, with 15 bases in between. CDR3 DNA sequence: TGTGCCAGCTGTTTCGCCTTAGGGACCGGGGAGCTGTTTTTT. Residues: CASCFALGTGELFF.

This sequence joins TRBV18 and TRBJ2-3; either TRBD1 or TRBD2 may fit D (5 bases each). The CDR3 totals 12 residues. Trimming took 2 bases from V and 5 from J, leaving 5 bases between them. Germline CDR1 is KGHSH and CDR2 is LQKENI. CDR3 DNA: TGTGCCAGCTCACCAGGGGGAGATACGCAGTATTTT. Its translation is CASSPGGDTQYF.

The chain has TRBV5-3 and TRBJ1-1; no definite D call. TRBV5-3 is recorded as an ORF, its role being uncertain. Trimming removed 2 bases at V and 6 bases at J, with 17 bases between. The CDR3 contains 15 residues. The CDR3 region is CARSLVLAGLAEAFF. The CDR3 nucleotides read TGTGCCAGAAGCTTAGTGCTAGCGGGCCTCGCTGAAGCTTTCTTT.

The rearrangement uses TRBV5-1 and TRBJ2-7, with TRBD2 matching over 9 bases. Germline loops: CDR1 SGHRS, CDR2 YFSETQ. The V and J ends lost 0 bases and 2 bases, in that order; junction bases with no gene match: 6. There are 16 residues in the CDR3. The CDR3 DNA sequence: TGCGCCAGCAGCTTGGGGGCTAGCGGGACCCCCTACGAGCAGTACTTC. It specifies CASSLGASGTPYEQYF.

The rearrangement joins TRBV10-3 to TRBJ2-7, with 8 bases matching TRBD1. The CDR3 consists of 16 residues. The V gene end was trimmed by 10 bases and the J gene end by 0 bases; junction bases not matched to a gene: 14. Germline V CDR1 and CDR2: ENHRY, SYGVKD. The CDR3 nucleotides are TGTGCCACCTCGCCGGGACAGGTAGTTTTCTCCTACGAGCAGTACTTC. Its translation is CATSPGQVVFSYEQYF.

The rearrangement links TRBV29-1 to TRBJ2-1, with TRBD1 matching 7 bases. The V gene end was trimmed by 4 bases and the J gene end by 6 bases; junction bases not matched to a gene: 3. Germline CDR1 SQVTM, CDR2 ANQGSEA. The CDR3 length is 12 residues. DNA for the CDR3: TGCAGCGTTGTTCAGGGGGTCAATGAGCAGTTCTTC. Translating gives CSVVQGVNEQFF.

V and J are TRBV27 and TRBJ2-3; 12 bases agree with TRBD2. The CDR3 has 15 residues. The V and J ends lost 7 bases and 5 bases, in that order; junction bases with no gene match: 7. Looked up from germline, CDR1 is MNHEY and CDR2 is SMNVEV (reference sequence). The CDR3, as DNA: TGTGCCAGCACCCCAGGACTAGCGGGACGAGATACGCAGTATTTT. Translating gives CASTPGLAGRDTQYF.

This clone was detected only once. The chain joins TRBV7-8 to TRBJ2-1; 7 bases line up with TRBD1. The CDR3 runs to 15 residues. Germline V gene lookup returns CDR1 SGHVS and CDR2 FQNEAQ. The trim removed 5 bases at V and 0 bases at J, leaving 4 bases unmatched. The CDR3 sequence: CASSTRDSSYNEQFF. In DNA, the CDR3 is TGTGCCAGCAGCACCAGGGACAGCTCCTACAATGAGCAGTTCTTC.

Regarding this clone: Other DNA sequences from this sample encode an identical CDR3 as well. This sequence joins TRBV28 and TRBJ1-5; 11 bases fit TRBD1. Trimming removed 4 bases from V and 6 bases from J; junction bases left unmatched: 2. The V gene's germline CDR1 is MDHEN and CDR2 SYDVKM. The CDR3 consists of 14 residues. The CDR3 nucleotides are TGTGCCAGCAGTTCGGGGACAGGGGGTCAGCCCCAGCATTTT. Translating it yields CASSSGTGGQPQHF.

The chain links TRBV19 to TRBJ2-2; D unclear. The length of the CDR3 is 15 residues. CDR1 and CDR2 from the germline V gene are LNHDA and SQIVND (reference sequence). V was clipped by 0 bases and J by 6 bases, with 11 bases between them. The CDR3 region is CASSIDRDTSGELFF. Written as DNA, the CDR3 is TGTGCCAGTAGTATAGATCGAGACACGTCCGGGGAGCTGTTTTTT.

The chain combines TRBV2 with TRBJ1-1; D remains unclear. CDR3 length equals 13 residues. The V gene's germline CDR1 is SNHLY and CDR2 FYNNEI. V was clipped by 6 bases and J by 3 bases, with 11 bases between them. Written as DNA, the CDR3 is TGTGCCAGCAGCCCCGCCACCCACACTGAAGCTTTCTTT. It is translated as CASSPATHTEAFF.

In DNA, the CDR3 is TGTGCCAGCAGTTACTCTAGACTAGCTGGGACCGGGGAGCTGTTTTTT. This translates into CASSYSRLAGTGELFF. The gene calls are TRBV6-2 or TRBV6-3 and TRBJ2-2; TRBD2 aligns across 7 bases. CDR1 and CDR2 from the germline V gene are MNHEY and SVGEGT. The ends lost 0 bases at V and 5 bases at J; junction bases unmatched: 6. CDR3 length equals 16 residues.

The gene calls are TRBV2 and TRBJ1-5; D unresolved. V was pared by 6 bases and J by 0 bases, with 18 bases between. Per the germline V gene, CDR1 is SNHLY and CDR2 is FYNNEI. The CDR3 extends over 17 amino acids. The CDR3 is CASSPRPRSYSNQPQHF. As DNA, the CDR3 is TGTGCCAGCAGCCCCCGACCCCGTTCTTATAGCAATCAGCCCCAGCATTTT. Full variable domain (remainder filled in from reference TRBV2 and TRBJ1-5): EPEVTQTPSHQVTQMGQEVILRCVPISNHLYFYWYRQILGQKVEFLVSFYNNEISEKSEIFDDQFSVERPDGSNFTLKIRSTKLEDSAMYFCASSPRPRSYSNQPQHFGDGTRLSIL.

This chain connects TRBV21-1 to TRBJ1-1; the table's D call, TRBD1, has no DNA check behind it. TRBV21-1 is tagged as a pseudogene. This CDR3 has 17 residues. This CDR3 is CASSKALLGQMNTEAFF. As DNA, the CDR3 is TGTGCCAGCAGCAAAGCGCTTTTGGGGCAGATGAACACTGAAGCTTTCTTT.

For the CDR3, the DNA is TGTGCCAGCAGCCCCTACCAGGGGCAGGAGGGCTACACCTTC. It codes for CASSPYQGQEGYTF. The rearrangement links TRBV7-2 to TRBJ1-2; a weak D match, TRBD1 (6 bases). This CDR3 comprises 14 residues. Trimming removed 5 bases from V and 8 bases from J, with 18 bases in between. The germline V gene encodes CDR1 SGHTA and CDR2 FQGNSA.

CDR3: CASSRQGSGNTIYF. Written as DNA, the CDR3 is TGTGCCAGCAGCCGGCAGGGAAGTGGAAACACCATATATTTT. This rearrangement joins TRBV7-2 to TRBJ1-3, with D tentatively TRBD1 (5 bases). The germline V and J ends were trimmed by 5 bases and 3 bases, with 11 bases remaining between them. The CDR3 is 14 residues long. Germline-derived CDR1 and CDR2 are SGHTA and FQGNSA.

The V gene is TRBV5-1, the J gene TRBJ1-4; D ambiguous. Germline CDR1 reads SGHRS; CDR2 reads YFSETQ. The CDR3 length is 14 residues. V lost 4 bases to trimming and J lost 0 bases, with 7 bases between them. The CDR3 region has the DNA TGCGCCAGCAGCGCTACTGCAACTAATGAAAAACTGTTTTTT. Amino acid sequence: CASSATATNEKLFF. Full variable domain (outside the CDR3, taken from reference TRBV5-1 and TRBJ1-4): KAGVTQTPRYLIKTRGQQVTLSCSPISGHRSVSWYQQTPGQGLQFLFEYFSETQRNKGNFPGRFSGRQFSNSRSEMNVSTLELGDSALYLCASSATATNEKLFFGSGTQLSVL.

The chain carries TRBV27 and TRBJ1-6; 7 bases align to TRBD1. With V trimmed by 4 bases and J by 7 bases, 7 bases remained unmatched. Germline-derived CDR1 and CDR2 are MNHEY and SMNVEV (reference sequence). The CDR3 length is 15 residues. The CDR3 bases are TGTGCCAGCAGTTCCCCGGGACAGCGGAATTCACCCCTCCACTTT. Translation gives CASSSPGQRNSPLHF.

The V and J genes are TRBV6-2 or TRBV6-3 and TRBJ1-6; no reliable D call. Germline CDR1 reads MNHEY; CDR2 reads SVGEGT. This CDR3 has 12 amino acids. V was shortened by 6 bases and J by 9 bases, with 9 bases between the two germline ends. The CDR3 reads CASSYGLSPLHF. In DNA form, the CDR3 reads TGTGCCAGCAGCTATGGGCTTTCACCCCTCCACTTT.

The V gene is TRBV24-1, the J gene TRBJ2-1; 16 nucleotides agree with TRBD2. The junction had 9 bases not matched to a gene; V was cut back by 9 bases and J by 8 bases. Germline V gives CDR1 KGHDR, CDR2 SFDVKD. There are 16 residues in the CDR3. The CDR3 sequence is CATEAPGLAGGYEQFF. The CDR3, as DNA: TGTGCCACCGAAGCCCCGGGACTAGCGGGAGGGTATGAGCAGTTCTTC.